The entry that follows covers one T cell receptor (beta chain) sequence. The antigen this receptor binds is unknown. No base-level quality is on record; no much larger clone is a single base apart. The data were obtained in a study of blood T cell repertoires in COVID-19 (dated by TCRdb to the early 2020s). Regarding the research as a whole: Samples covering the acute and convalescent phases of COVID-19 were provided by collaborators in the United States, Italy and Spain. The material from the prospective study consisted of cDNA or gDNA derived from T cells, B-cell-depleted T cells, or PBMCs. Deeply sampled blood TCRbeta repertoires from subjects exposed to, actively infected with, or recovered from COVID-19 were included in the dataset. The repertoires were made available in a free public database intended to serve as a resource for research on the immune response to SARS-CoV-2. The samples were drawn from the first 160 participants of the ongoing ImmuneRACE study and from 1,200 or so subjects provided by 6 global collaborators. The sample metadata nearly always contained a de-identified subject ID, COVID-19 status, age in years and sex. Where available, HLA class I and class II types were obtained from metadata supplied by the sample provider rather than from assay-based typing. General findings and caveats noted by the study authors: The quantity of clinical and demographic metadata differed by source and by participant and was supplied without curation.

The collaborating institutions used their own protocols to collect whole blood in K2EDTA tubes. For TCRbeta analysis, collaborator samples were shipped as frozen whole blood, as isolated PBMCs, or as DNA extracted from either sample type. For CDR1 and CDR2, the germline V gene (reference sequence) lists LNHNV and YYDKDF. V lost 1 base and J lost 2 bases, and the count of bases not matched to a germline gene is 8. Spanning cysteine to phenylalanine, the CDR3 consists of 17 amino acids. Kept here is only the CDR3 DNA, which spans 51 bases and is read in frame from base 1. TCRbeta CDR3 regions were amplified from genomic DNA using the immunoSEQ Assay, a bias-controlled multiplex PCR. In the paper's pipeline: The number of nucleated cells in each sample was estimated from the amplification of reference gene primers within the assay. To quantify the absolute abundance of each unique TCRbeta CDR3 rearrangement, sequence reads were collapsed and filtered. For each sample, productive Simpson clonality was calculated as the square root of Simpson's diversity index across productive rearrangements. The immuneACCESS repertoire file appears here via TCRdb, limited to in-frame rearrangements. These files lack a portion of the clones; in checked studies, under half of the deficit traces to unresolved V genes, and the cause of the others is not known. The D gene and trimming were derived from the DNA, and the V and J assignments and clone size from that table. The sample table records 160,000 or so clones; 81% of these occur just once. Clones ranked in the top ten supply roughly 9.6% of the sample.

The clonotype was recovered from a man aged 55 to 70 with active or convalescent COVID-19. The sample comprised peripheral blood. Recombination joined TRBV15 with TRBJ1-3; the central 7 bases match TRBD1. The CDR3 region has the sequence CATSRVRGDAPGNTIYF. The DNA sequence reads TGTGCCACCAGCAGAGTCAGGGGGGACGCTCCTGGAAACACCATATATTTT.